The 2 T cell receptor beta chains presented below share a single source sample, sequenced in a study of shared clonotypes between healthy human individuals. Assay: immunoSEQ multiplex PCR; the TCRdb copy retains only in-frame clones and omits some. The sample holds under 650,000 clones, about 95% seen once. Source material: naive CD4+ T cells sorted from blood. Subset: CD45RA+ positively selected. The receptors were gathered from a woman aged 25 to 45 in good health.

This chain joins TRBV2 and TRBJ1-5; unclear D gene. Trimming took off 4 bases at V and 5 bases at J, with 9 bases between the two ends. The CDR3 runs to 13 residues. Germline V gene sequence: CDR1 SNHLY, CDR2 FYNNEI. The CDR3 sequence is CASSGSGDQPQHF. In DNA form, the CDR3 reads TGTGCCAGCAGTGGTAGCGGCGATCAGCCCCAGCATTTT.

In its sample, this clone was seen a few times. This chain connects TRBV5-1 to TRBJ2-7; TRBD1 or TRBD2 may be the D gene (5 bases each). With 7 bases removed from V and 3 bases from J, the gap between germline ends came to 17 bases. The CDR3 runs 14 residues. Germline-derived CDR1 and CDR2 are SGHRS and YFSETQ. The CDR3 DNA is TGCGCCAGCGGAAGAGGGGATTCGGGCTACGAGCAGTACTTC. Protein sequence: CASGRGDSGYEQYF.